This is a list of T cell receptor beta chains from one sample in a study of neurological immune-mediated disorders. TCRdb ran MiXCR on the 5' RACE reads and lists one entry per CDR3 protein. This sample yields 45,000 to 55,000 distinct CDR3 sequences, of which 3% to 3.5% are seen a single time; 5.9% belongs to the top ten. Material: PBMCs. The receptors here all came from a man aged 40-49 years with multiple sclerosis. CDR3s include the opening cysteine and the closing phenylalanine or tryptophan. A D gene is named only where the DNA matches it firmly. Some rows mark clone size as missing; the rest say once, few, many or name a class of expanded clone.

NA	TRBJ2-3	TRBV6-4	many	CASSDSASSTDTQYF	TGTGCCAGCAGTGACTCGGCTTCTAGCACAGATACGCAGTATTTT
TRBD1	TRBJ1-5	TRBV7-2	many	CASSTGTGHQPQHF	TGTGCCAGCAGCACCGGGACAGGGCATCAGCCCCAGCATTTT
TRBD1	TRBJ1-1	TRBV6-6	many	CAHTSSTGALQAFF	TGTGCCCACACCTCCTCGACAGGGGCCCTCCAAGCTTTCTTT
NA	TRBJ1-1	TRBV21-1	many	CASSKDRTQAFF	TGTGCCAGCAGCAAAGACAGGACGCAGGCTTTCTTT
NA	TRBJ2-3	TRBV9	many	CASSGAGSDTQYF	TGTGCCAGCAGCGGGGCAGGGTCAGATACGCAGTATTTT
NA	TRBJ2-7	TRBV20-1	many	CSARQGLNSYEQYF	TGCAGTGCTAGACAGGGCTTGAACTCCTACGAGCAGTACTTC
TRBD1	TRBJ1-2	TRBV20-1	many	CSAYLRQGIYGYTF	TGCAGTGCTTATCTCCGACAGGGAATCTATGGCTACACCTTC
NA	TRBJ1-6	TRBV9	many	CASSVGVRYNSPLNF	TGTGCCAGCAGCGTAGGCGTCAGGTATAATTCACCCCTCAACTTT
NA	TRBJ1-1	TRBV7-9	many	CASSLQGPGTEAFF	TGTGCCAGCAGCTTACAGGGCCCGGGTACTGAAGCTTTCTTT
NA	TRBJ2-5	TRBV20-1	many	CSARDLEGTQYF	TGCAGTGCTAGAGATCTGGAGGGGACCCAGTACTTC
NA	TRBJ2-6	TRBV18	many	CASSPRSGGPGANVLTF	TGTGCCAGCTCACCAAGATCAGGGGGGCCTGGGGCCAACGTCCTGACTTTC
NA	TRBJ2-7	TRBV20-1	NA	CSARRGEGTYEQYF	TGCAGTGCTAGAAGGGGGGAAGGTACCTACGAGCAGTACTTC
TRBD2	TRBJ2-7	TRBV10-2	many	CASSRTSGGGEQYF	TGCGCCAGCAGTCGGACTAGCGGGGGAGGAGAGCAGTACTTC
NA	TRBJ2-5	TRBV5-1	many	CASSLELQETQYF	TGCGCCAGCAGCTTGGAGTTACAAGAGACCCAGTACTTC
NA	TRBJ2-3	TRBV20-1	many	CSASYFWAVAENF	TGCAGTGCTAGTTATTTCTGGGCGGTAGCAGAGAATTTT
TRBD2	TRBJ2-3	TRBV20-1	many	CSGDAGGETQYF	TGCAGTGGAGATGCGGGGGGAGAGACGCAGTATTTT
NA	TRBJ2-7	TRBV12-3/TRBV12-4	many	CASSAQGTTYEQYF	TGTGCCAGCAGTGCACAAGGGACCACCTACGAGCAGTACTTC
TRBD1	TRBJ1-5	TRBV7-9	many	CASSLAGTGGQPQHF	TGTGCCAGCAGCTTAGCGGGGACAGGGGGTCAGCCCCAGCATTTT
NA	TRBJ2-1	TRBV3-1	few	CASSQSWHLQFF	TGTGCCAGCAGCCAATCGTGGCACTTGCAGTTCTTC
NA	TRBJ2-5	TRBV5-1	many	CASSLRGQETQYF	TGCGCCAGCAGCTTGCGGGGGCAAGAGACCCAGTACTTC
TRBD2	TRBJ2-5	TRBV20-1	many	CRPTREGLYQETQYF	TGCAGACCGACGAGGGAGGGTCTGTACCAAGAGACCCAGTACTTC
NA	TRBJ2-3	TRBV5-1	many	CASSLMGTPDTQYF	TGCGCCAGCAGCTTGATGGGGACGCCAGATACGCAGTATTTT
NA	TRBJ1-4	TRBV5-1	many	CASSVGATNEKLFF	TGCGCCAGCAGTGTGGGGGCAACTAATGAAAAACTGTTTTTT
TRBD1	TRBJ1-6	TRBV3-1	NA	CASSQVGTADPPLNF	TGTGCCAGCAGCCAAGTGGGGACAGCGGATCCACCCCTCAACTTT
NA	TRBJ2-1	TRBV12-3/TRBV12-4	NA	CASSSTRSEQFF	TGTGCCAGCAGTTCCACCAGGAGTGAGCAGTTCTTC
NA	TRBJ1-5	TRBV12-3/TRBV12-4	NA	CASSPTGHISNQPQNF	TGTGCCAGCAGCCCTACCGGACACATTAGCAATCAGCCCCAGAATTTT
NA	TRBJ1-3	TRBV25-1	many	CASTQTRDSVGNTIYF	TGTGCCAGCACCCAAACCCGAGACAGTGTTGGAAACACCATATATTTT
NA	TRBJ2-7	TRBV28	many	CASSPPLYGGEQYF	TGTGCCAGCAGTCCTCCCCTTTATGGGGGCGAGCAGTACTTC
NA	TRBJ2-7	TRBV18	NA	CASSRRQSSYEQYF	TGTGCCAGCTCGCGGCGACAGAGCTCCTACGAGCAGTACTTC
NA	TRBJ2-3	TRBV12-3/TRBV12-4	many	CASSLPDTQYF	TGTGCCAGCAGTTTACCAGATACGCAGTATTTT
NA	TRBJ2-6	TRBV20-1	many	CSARDQGSGANVLTF	TGCAGTGCTAGAGATCAGGGGTCTGGGGCCAACGTCCTGACTTTC